This TCR beta chain was identified during a study of shared clonotypes between healthy human individuals. The study's findings and limits: Collection of samples was limited to blood; tissue repertoires likely differ.

DNA input for the unsorted PBMC replicate PCRs was approximately 300 ng, about 30,000 T cell genomes. Measured with immunoSEQ multiplex PCR; TCRdb has only the in-frame clones, and not every one. The sample holds about 460,000 clones, 77% seen once. Details on this clone: Its target is unknown.

V lost 0 bases to trimming and J lost 9 bases; unmatched junction nucleotides: 14. Germline lookup yields CDR1 SGDLS and CDR2 YYNGEE. The CDR3 is made up of 17 amino acids. The material sequenced was PBMCs. The chain employs TRBV9 and TRBJ2-5; 10 bases align to TRBD2. This clonotype was sampled from a woman aged 40 to 55 in good health. Some clones in this sample may be carry-over from other donors' samples. The CDR3 nucleotides are TGTGCCAGCAGCGTAGAGCAGAGGACTAGCGGTCCGTGGGCCCAGTACTTC. This gives the protein CASSVEQRTSGPWAQYF. Based on the CDR3 plus reference TRBV9 and TRBJ2-5, the full variable domain is DSGVTQTPKHLITATGQRVTLRCSPRSGDLSVYWYQQSLDQGLQFLIQYYNGEERAKGNILERFSAQQFPDLHSELNLSSLELGDSALYFCASSVEQRTSGPWAQYFGPGTRLLVL.